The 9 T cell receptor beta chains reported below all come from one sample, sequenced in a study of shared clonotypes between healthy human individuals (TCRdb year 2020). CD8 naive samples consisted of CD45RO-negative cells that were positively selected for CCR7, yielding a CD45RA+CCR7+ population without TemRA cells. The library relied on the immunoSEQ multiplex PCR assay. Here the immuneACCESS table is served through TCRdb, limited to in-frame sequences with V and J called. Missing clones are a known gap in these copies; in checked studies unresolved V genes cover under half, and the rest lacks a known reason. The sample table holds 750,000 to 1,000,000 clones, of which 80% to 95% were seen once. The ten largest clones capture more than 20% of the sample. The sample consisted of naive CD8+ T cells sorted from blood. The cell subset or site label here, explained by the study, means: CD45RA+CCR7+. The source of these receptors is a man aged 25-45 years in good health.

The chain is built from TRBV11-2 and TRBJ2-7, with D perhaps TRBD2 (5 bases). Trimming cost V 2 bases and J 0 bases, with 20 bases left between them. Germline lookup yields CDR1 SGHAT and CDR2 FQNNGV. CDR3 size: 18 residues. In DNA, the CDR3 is TGTGCCAGCAGCTTACCCCTAGCCCTACCTTTGAGCTCCTACGAGCAGTACTTC. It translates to CASSLPLALPLSSYEQYF.

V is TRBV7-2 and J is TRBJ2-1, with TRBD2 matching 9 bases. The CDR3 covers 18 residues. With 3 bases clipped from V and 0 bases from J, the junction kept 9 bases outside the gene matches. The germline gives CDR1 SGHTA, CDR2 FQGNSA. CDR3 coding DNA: TGTGCCAGCAGCTTCCCAGGTGGTAGCGGGAGCTCCTACAATGAGCAGTTCTTC. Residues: CASSFPGGSGSSYNEQFF.

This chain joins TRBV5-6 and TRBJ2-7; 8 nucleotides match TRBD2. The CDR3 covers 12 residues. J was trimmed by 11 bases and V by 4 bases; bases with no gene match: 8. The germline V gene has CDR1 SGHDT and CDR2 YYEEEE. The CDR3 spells CASSLLLADKYF. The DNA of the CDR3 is TGTGCCAGCAGCCTCCTACTAGCGGATAAGTACTTC.

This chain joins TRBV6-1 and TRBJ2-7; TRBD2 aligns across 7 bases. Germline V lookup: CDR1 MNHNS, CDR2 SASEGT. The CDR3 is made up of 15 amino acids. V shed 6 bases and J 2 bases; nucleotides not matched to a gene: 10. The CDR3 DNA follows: TGTGCCAGCAGGAAGGTCTCTAGCGGTCCCTACGAGCAGTACTTC. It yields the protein CASRKVSSGPYEQYF.

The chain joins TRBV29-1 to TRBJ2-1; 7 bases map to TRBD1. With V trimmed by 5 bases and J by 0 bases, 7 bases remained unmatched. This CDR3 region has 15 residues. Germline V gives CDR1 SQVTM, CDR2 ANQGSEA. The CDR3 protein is CSVLGTANSYNEQFF. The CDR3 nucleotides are TGCAGCGTTTTGGGGACAGCAAACTCCTACAATGAGCAGTTCTTC.

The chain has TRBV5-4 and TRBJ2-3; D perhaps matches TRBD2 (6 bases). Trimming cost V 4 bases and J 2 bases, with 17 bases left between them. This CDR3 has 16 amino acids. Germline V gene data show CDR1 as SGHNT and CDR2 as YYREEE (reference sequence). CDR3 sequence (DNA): TGTGCCAGCAGCGGGGGAGTGGGGAGGACCACAGATACGCAGTATTTT. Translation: CASSGGVGRTTDTQYF.

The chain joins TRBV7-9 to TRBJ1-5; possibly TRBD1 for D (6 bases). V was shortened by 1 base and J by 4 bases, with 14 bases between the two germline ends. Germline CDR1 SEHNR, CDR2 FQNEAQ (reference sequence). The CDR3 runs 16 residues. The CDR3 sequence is CASSLVGGAKNQPQHF. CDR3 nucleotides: TGTGCCAGCAGCTTAGTCGGGGGGGCGAAGAATCAGCCCCAGCATTTT.

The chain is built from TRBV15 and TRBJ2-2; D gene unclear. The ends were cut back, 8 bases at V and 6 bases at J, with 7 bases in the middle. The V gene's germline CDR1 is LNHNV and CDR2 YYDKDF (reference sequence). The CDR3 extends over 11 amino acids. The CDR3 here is CATSRPGELFF. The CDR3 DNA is TGTGCCACCTCCCGGCCCGGGGAGCTGTTTTTT. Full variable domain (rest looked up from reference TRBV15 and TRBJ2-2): DAMVIQNPRYQVTQFGKPVTLSCSQTLNHNVMYWYQQKSSQAPKLLFHYYDKDFNNEADTPDNFQSRRPNTSFCFLDIRSPGLGDTAMYLCATSRPGELFFGEGSRLTVL.

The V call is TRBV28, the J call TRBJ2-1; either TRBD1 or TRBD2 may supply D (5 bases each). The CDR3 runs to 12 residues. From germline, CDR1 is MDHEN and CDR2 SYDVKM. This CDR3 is CVVGEIRNEQFF. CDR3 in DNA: TGTGTTGTAGGGGAGATCCGCAATGAGCAGTTCTTC.